This TCR beta chain was obtained from a study of CD8+CD57+ T cells in acquired aplastic anemia (dated by TCRdb to 2017 to 2018). Describing the broader study: DNA extracted from sorted CD4+ and CD8+ cells had a mean of roughly 3 ug, with a range of roughly 0.18 to 27.4 ug. CD8+CD57+ expansion was defined as frequency above the mean frequency observed in healthy subjects. Beyond this particular receptor, the publication reports: Patients and healthy controls showed no significant difference in CD8+ Simpson's diversity (P=0.060). Around 28 CD8+ CDR3 sequences were found to be shared between patients and controls, but these sequences appeared to be highly expressed in patients and within the immunodominant clones of the patients.

Genomic DNA was used as template for profiling of TCR beta VDJ combinations and CDR3 sequences. TCR repertoire sequencing was run on an Illumina HiSeq 2000. Under the source paper's analysis protocol: TRBV/TRBJ rearrangement plots, CDR3 size and DJ length profiles, and Simpson's diversity index were used to assess repertoires. The most abundant DNA sequence in the deep sequencing data was defined as the immunodominant clone. CDR3 amino acid sequences were screened for sharing across subjects and were compared with published repertoires and the VDJdb database. TCRdb applied fastp at Q25 and MiXCR to the public reads, then kept only in-frame beta chains. Under each unique CDR3 protein, matching rows form one entry showing the most common genes and DNA. The V and J calls follow TCRdb's processing rather than the paper's. The sample table shows hundreds of thousands of distinct CDR3 sequences, and over 25% are seen once. 0.8% to 0.85% of the sample comes from the top ten.

Expansion of CD8+CD57+ cells had been shown by flow cytometry in the patients chosen for sequencing. Every patient had severe acquired aplastic anemia, diagnosed using the International Study of Aplastic Anemia and Agranulocytosis and Camitta criteria. At the time blood was sampled, none of the patients had received any therapy. In the study, sorted CD4+ and CD8+ blood T cells from patients with severe aplastic anemia and from healthy subjects underwent deep sequencing of TCR repertoires. In the USA, patient enrollment took place under clinicaltrials.gov protocols 00001620, 01623167, 00001397, 00071045, 00081523 and 00961064. Ficoll-Paque density gradient centrifugation was used to isolate peripheral blood mononuclear cells. Before DNA extraction, CD4+ and CD8+ T cells were sorted with FACS or magnetic beads. There are many counts of this clonotype. Its antigen remains undetermined. No base-level quality is on record; no much larger clone is a single base apart.

The CDR3 holds 13 amino acids from the cysteine to the phenylalanine. The CDR3 DNA has 39 bases and is translated from base 1. For CDR1 and CDR2, the germline V gene (reference sequence) lists LNHNV and YYDKDF. The V end loses 3 bases and the J end loses 1 base, and a stretch of 6 bases separates them. Sequenced material: sorted CD4+, CD8+, or CD8+CD57+ T cells (not recorded which) from PBMCs. The receptor was isolated from a human donor with aplastic anemia. The chain joins TRBV15 to TRBJ1-1, with no reliable assignment of the D segment. CDR3 region: CATSRSKNTEAFF. The bases read TGTGCCACCAGCAGGTCAAAGAACACTGAAGCTTTCTTT.